The entry below describes one T cell receptor beta chain. Other nucleotide sequences in the sample specify the same CDR3. Sequencing was performed with immunoSEQ multiplex PCR; in TCRdb, only in-frame clones are kept and a portion is missing. The table lists about 55,000 clones, nearly 98% of them singletons. These data are taken from a study of siplizumab effects on memory and regulatory T cells. CDR3 size: 11 residues. Trimming stripped 1 base from V and 3 bases from J, with 0 bases between. In germline, CDR1 is KGHSH, CDR2 LQKENI. The chain employs TRBV18 and TRBJ2-5; the D is unclear. Sequencing was carried out using naive CD4+ T cells sorted from blood. This sequence was found in a human donor in good health. CDR3 loop: CASSPQETQYF. The CDR3 region has the DNA TGTGCCAGCTCACCACAAGAGACCCAGTACTTC.